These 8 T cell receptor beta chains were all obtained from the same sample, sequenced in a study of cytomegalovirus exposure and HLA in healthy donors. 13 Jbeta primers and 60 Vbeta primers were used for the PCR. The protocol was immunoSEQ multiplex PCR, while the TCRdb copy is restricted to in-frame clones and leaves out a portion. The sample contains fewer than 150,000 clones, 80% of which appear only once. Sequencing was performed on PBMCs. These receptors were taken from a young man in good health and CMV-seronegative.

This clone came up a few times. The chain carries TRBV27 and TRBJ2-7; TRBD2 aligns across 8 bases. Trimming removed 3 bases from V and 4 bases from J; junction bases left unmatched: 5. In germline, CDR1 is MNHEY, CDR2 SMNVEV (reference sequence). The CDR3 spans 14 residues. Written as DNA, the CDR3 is TGTGCCAGCAGTTTCACTAGCGGACGTTACGAGCAGTACTTC. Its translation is CASSFTSGRYEQYF.

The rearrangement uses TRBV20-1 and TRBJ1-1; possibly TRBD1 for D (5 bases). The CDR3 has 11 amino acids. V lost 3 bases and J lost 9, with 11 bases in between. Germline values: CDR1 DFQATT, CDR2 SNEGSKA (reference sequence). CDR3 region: CSASQGRKAFF. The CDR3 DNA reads TGCAGTGCTAGTCAGGGCAGGAAAGCTTTCTTT.

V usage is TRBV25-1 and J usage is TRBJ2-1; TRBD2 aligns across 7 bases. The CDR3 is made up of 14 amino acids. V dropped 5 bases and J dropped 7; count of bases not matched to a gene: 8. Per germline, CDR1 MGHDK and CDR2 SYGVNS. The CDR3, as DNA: TGTGCCAGCAGTTTAACGGGAGGATTTAATGAGCAGTTCTTC. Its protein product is CASSLTGGFNEQFF. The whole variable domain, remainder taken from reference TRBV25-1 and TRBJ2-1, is EADIYQTPRYLVIGTGKKITLECSQTMGHDKMYWYQQDPGMELHLIHYSYGVNSTEKGDLSSESTVSRIRTEHFPLTLESARPSHTSQYLCASSLTGGFNEQFFGPGTRLTVL.

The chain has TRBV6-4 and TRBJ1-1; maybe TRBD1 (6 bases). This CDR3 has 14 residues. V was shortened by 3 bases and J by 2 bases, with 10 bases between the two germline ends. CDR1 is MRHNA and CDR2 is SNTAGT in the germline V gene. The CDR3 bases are TGTGCCAGCAGTGAGCAAGGGGGAAACACTGAAGCTTTCTTT. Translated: CASSEQGGNTEAFF.

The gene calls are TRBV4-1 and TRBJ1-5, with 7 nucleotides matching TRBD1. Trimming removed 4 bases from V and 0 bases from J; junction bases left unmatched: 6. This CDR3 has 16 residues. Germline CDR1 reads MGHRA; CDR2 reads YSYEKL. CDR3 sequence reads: CASSLDRAHSNQPQHF. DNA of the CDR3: TGCGCCAGCAGCCTAGACAGGGCCCATAGCAATCAGCCCCAGCATTTT.

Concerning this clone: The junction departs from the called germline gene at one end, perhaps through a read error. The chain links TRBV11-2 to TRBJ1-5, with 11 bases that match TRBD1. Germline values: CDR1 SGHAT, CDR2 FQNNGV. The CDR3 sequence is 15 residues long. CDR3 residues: CASSSGQGGNQPQNF. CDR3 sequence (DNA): TGTGCCAGCAGCTCGGGACAGGGGGGCAATCAGCCCCAGAATTTT.

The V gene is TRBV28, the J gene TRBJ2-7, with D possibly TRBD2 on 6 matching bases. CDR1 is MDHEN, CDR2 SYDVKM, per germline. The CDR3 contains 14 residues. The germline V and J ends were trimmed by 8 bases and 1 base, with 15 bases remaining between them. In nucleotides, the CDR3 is TGTGCCAGCCGTCCGGAGGGTGTGTCCTACGAGCAGTACTTC. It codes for CASRPEGVSYEQYF.

The chain's CDR3 is CASSLSTGSYNEQFF. The CDR3 nucleotides are TGTGCCAGCAGCTTAAGCACGGGCTCCTACAATGAGCAGTTCTTC. The chain joins TRBV7-3 to TRBJ2-1; D is ambiguous. Germline CDR1 SGHTA, CDR2 FQGTGA. CDR3 length equals 15 residues. Trimming took 1 base from V and 0 from J, leaving 7 bases between them.